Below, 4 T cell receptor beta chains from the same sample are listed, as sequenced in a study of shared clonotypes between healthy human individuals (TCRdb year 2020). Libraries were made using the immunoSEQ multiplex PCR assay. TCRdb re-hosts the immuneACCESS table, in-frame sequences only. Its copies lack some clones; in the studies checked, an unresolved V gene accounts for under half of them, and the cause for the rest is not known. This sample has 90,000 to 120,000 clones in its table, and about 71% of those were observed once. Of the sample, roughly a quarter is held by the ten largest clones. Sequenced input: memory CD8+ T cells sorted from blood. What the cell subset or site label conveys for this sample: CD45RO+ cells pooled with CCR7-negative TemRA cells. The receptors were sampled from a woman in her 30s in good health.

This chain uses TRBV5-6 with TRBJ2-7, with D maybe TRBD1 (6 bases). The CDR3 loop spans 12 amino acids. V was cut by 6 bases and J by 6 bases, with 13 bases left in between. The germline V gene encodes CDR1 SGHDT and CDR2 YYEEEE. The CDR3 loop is CASNPQGAEQYF. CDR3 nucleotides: TGTGCCAGCAACCCACAGGGAGCCGAGCAGTACTTC.

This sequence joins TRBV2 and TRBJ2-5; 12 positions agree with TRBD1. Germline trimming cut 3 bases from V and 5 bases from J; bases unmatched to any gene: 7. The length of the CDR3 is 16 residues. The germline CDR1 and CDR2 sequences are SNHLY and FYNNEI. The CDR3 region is CASSDKGTGGGETQYF. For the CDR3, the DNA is TGTGCCAGCAGTGATAAAGGGACAGGGGGCGGGGAGACCCAGTACTTC.

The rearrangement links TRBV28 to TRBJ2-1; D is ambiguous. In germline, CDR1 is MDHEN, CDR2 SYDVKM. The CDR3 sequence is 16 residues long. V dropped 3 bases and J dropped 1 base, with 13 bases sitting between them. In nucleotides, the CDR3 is TGTGCCAGCAGTTTGGTTCTTGGGGAATCCTACAATGAGCAGTTCTTC. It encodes CASSLVLGESYNEQFF.

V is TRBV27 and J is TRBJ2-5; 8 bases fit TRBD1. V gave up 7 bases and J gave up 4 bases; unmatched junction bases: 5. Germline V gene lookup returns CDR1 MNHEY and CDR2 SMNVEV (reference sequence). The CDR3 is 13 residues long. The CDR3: CASKRTGRETQYF. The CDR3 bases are TGTGCCAGCAAGAGGACAGGGCGAGAGACCCAGTACTTC.